This is a list of T cell receptor beta chains from one sample in a study of blood T cell repertoires in COVID-19. Assay: immunoSEQ multiplex PCR; the TCRdb copy retains only in-frame clones and omits some. This sample yields 70,000 or so clones, of which about 90% are seen a single time; around 5% belongs to the top ten. Source material: peripheral blood. The receptors originated from a man aged 50-60 years with active COVID-19. CDR3s include the opening cysteine and the closing phenylalanine or tryptophan. D genes are given only for firm matches. Clone size is given for some rows only: seen once, a few or many times, or a class if the clone is expanded.

TRBJ1-2 few TRBD1 TRBV7-3 CASSPGQGASGYTF TGTGCCAGCAGCCCGGGACAGGGGGCGTCCGGCTACACCTTC
TRBJ2-7 . TRBD2 TRBV7-2 CASSLGVTSGGYEQYF TGTGCCAGCAGCTTAGGTGTGACTAGCGGGGGGTACGAGCAGTACTTC
TRBJ2-7 . TRBD1 TRBV28 CATRAGGTYEQYF TGTGCCACCCGTGCAGGGGGAACCTACGAGCAGTACTTC
TRBJ2-7 . TRBD2 TRBV7-2 CASRITGGEQYF TGTGCCAGCAGGATCACGGGGGGCGAGCAGTACTTC
TRBJ2-3 . TRBD2 TRBV24-1 CATSDVTSGSRTDTQYF TGTGCCACCAGTGATGTGACTAGCGGGAGTCGCACAGATACGCAGTATTTT
TRBJ2-7 . . TRBV27 CASLLRGSYEQYF TGTGCCAGCCTTCTAAGGGGCTCCTACGAGCAGTACTTC
TRBJ2-3 . TRBD2 TRBV6-6 CASSMGLADITDTQYF TGTGCCAGCAGCATGGGACTAGCGGATATCACAGATACGCAGTATTTT
TRBJ1-3 . . TRBV7-8 CASSSLSTAGSGNTIYF TGTGCCAGCAGCTCGTTATCCACGGCAGGGTCTGGAAACACCATATATTTT
TRBJ1-2 . TRBD1 TRBV14 CASSHARTGGYGYTF TGTGCCAGCAGCCACGCACGGACAGGAGGCTATGGCTACACCTTC
TRBJ2-5 . . TRBV5-6 CASSPPRGETQYF TGTGCCAGCAGCCCCCCCCGGGGGGAGACCCAGTACTTC
TRBJ2-3 . TRBD2 TRBV24-1 CATNPSGGGSTDTQYF TGTGCCACCAACCCCAGCGGGGGAGGAAGCACAGATACGCAGTATTTT
TRBJ2-3 . TRBD2 TRBV7-7 CASSSTSVSTDTQYF TGTGCTAGCAGCTCTACTAGCGTCTCCACAGATACGCAGTATTTT
TRBJ2-5 . . TRBV4-2 CASSQEGSSETQYF TGTGCCAGCAGCCAAGAGGGTTCTAGCGAGACCCAGTACTTC
TRBJ2-7 . TRBD2 TRBV9 CASSMGPGLRPEQYF TGTGCCAGCAGCATGGGCCCGGGACTAAGACCCGAGCAGTACTTC
TRBJ2-3 few TRBD1 TRBV3-1/TRBV3-2 CASSTQGELDTQYF TGTGCCAGCAGCACACAGGGGGAACTAGATACGCAGTATTTT
TRBJ2-7 . TRBD2 TRBV2 CASSEALAGGLNEQYF TGTGCCAGCAGTGAAGCTCTAGCGGGAGGACTAAACGAGCAGTACTTC
TRBJ1-6 . TRBD1 TRBV18 CASSPDRNKGSPLHF TGTGCCAGCTCACCGGACAGGAATAAAGGTTCACCCCTCCACTTT
TRBJ2-7 . . TRBV6-6 CASSKGGWDGAYEQYF TGTGCCAGCAGCAAAGGGGGTTGGGACGGGGCCTACGAGCAGTACTTC
TRBJ2-5 . TRBD2 TRBV7-9 CASSLPGGLAETQYF TGTGCCAGCAGCTTACCGGGGGGATTGGCAGAGACCCAGTACTTC
TRBJ2-5 . TRBD2 TRBV29-1 CSVGTSGRAAETQYF TGCAGCGTGGGGACTAGCGGGAGGGCCGCGGAGACCCAGTACTTC
TRBJ2-3 . . TRBV4-1 CASSQETVGSTDTQYF TGCGCCAGCAGCCAAGAAACGGTCGGTTCCACAGATACGCAGTATTTT
TRBJ1-6 few TRBD1 TRBV18 CASSLGQGYNSPLHF TGTGCCAGCTCGCTGGGACAGGGATATAATTCACCCCTCCACTTT
TRBJ2-5 . TRBD2 TRBV4-2 CASSQDAGLAGETQYF TGTGCCAGCAGCCAAGATGCAGGACTAGCGGGAGAGACCCAGTACTTC
TRBJ2-2 . TRBD2 TRBV29-1 CSAQTSGSNTGELFF TGCAGCGCCCAGACTAGCGGGAGTAACACCGGGGAGCTGTTTTTT
TRBJ1-1 . . TRBV6-6 CASSYAGLYTEAFF TGTGCCAGCAGTTACGCAGGGCTTTACACTGAAGCTTTCTTT
TRBJ1-5 few . TRBV7-8 CASSLGYRGAASNQPQHF TGTGCCAGCAGCTTAGGGTATCGGGGGGCGGCGAGCAATCAGCCCCAGCATTTT
TRBJ1-5 . TRBD1 TRBV10-3 CAISRDRNQPQHF TGTGCCATCAGTCGGGACAGAAATCAGCCCCAGCATTTT
TRBJ1-5 . . TRBV19 CASSTGPGHPQHF TGTGCCAGTAGTACGGGACCGGGACATCCCCAGCATTTT
TRBJ1-2 . . TRBV28 CASRVTDYGYTF TGTGCCAGCAGGGTCACAGACTATGGCTACACCTTC
TRBJ1-1 . . TRBV30 CAWRVSTEAFF TGTGCCTGGAGGGTGAGCACTGAAGCTTTCTTT
TRBJ2-5 . . TRBV3-1/TRBV3-2 CASSQDLQGRKTQYF TGTGCCAGCAGCCAAGATCTTCAGGGTCGGAAGACCCAGTACTTC
TRBJ2-5 . TRBD2 TRBV11-3 CASSSGSGGRGETQYF TGTGCCAGCAGCTCGGGCAGCGGGGGTAGAGGAGAGACCCAGTACTTC
TRBJ2-2 . . TRBV7-2 CASSLRGRGGELFF TGTGCCAGCAGCCTAAGGGGGAGGGGCGGGGAGCTGTTTTTT
TRBJ1-6 once . TRBV2 CASREAANSPLHF TGTGCCAGCAGGGAAGCAGCAAATTCACCCCTCCACTTT
TRBJ1-4 . TRBD1 TRBV7-6 CASSSTQGGNEKLFF TGTGCCAGCAGCTCCACCCAAGGGGGCAATGAAAAACTGTTTTTT
TRBJ2-2 . . TRBV18 CASSPGRVNTGELFF TGTGCCAGCTCACCCGGCAGGGTGAACACCGGGGAGCTGTTTTTT
TRBJ2-3 . TRBD1 TRBV19 CASSSRDSITDTQYF TGTGCCAGTAGTAGCAGGGACAGCATCACAGATACGCAGTATTTT
TRBJ2-5 . . TRBV15 CATSRVAATGETQYF TGTGCCACCAGCAGAGTGGCGGCCACCGGGGAGACCCAGTACTTC
TRBJ1-2 once . TRBV20-1 CSAEPSYTF TGCAGTGCTGAGCCGTCCTACACCTTC
TRBJ1-1 . . TRBV18 CASSPTRVGTEAFF TGTGCCAGCTCACCAACGCGGGTAGGCACTGAAGCTTTCTTT
TRBJ2-1 . TRBD2 TRBV19 CASSIDSGGQWGNEQFF TGTGCCAGTAGTATAGATAGCGGGGGGCAATGGGGCAATGAGCAGTTCTTC
TRBJ1-5 . . TRBV11-2 CASSLQGKRSNQPQHF TGTGCCAGCAGCTTACAGGGTAAGAGGAGCAATCAGCCCCAGCATTTT
TRBJ2-7 . TRBD2 TRBV28 CASSLLGLAGRAYEQYF TGTGCCAGCAGTTTATTGGGACTAGCGGGTCGTGCCTACGAGCAGTACTTC
TRBJ1-2 . TRBD1 TRBV28 CASSLRQGFNYGYTF TGTGCCAGCAGCCTCCGACAGGGATTTAACTATGGCTACACCTTC
TRBJ1-1 . TRBD1 TRBV12-3/TRBV12-4 CASSRQGNTEAFF TGTGCCAGCAGTCGACAGGGGAACACTGAAGCTTTCTTT
TRBJ2-2 . TRBD1 TRBV11-1 CASSFGQGANTGELFF TGTGCCAGCAGCTTTGGGCAGGGGGCGAACACCGGGGAGCTGTTTTTT
TRBJ1-1 . . TRBV18 CASSPDRSGFIEAFF TGTGCCAGCTCACCAGACAGGTCCGGGTTCATTGAAGCTTTCTTT
TRBJ1-4 . . TRBV28 CASSLWGGKGEKLFF TGTGCCAGCAGTTTATGGGGCGGGAAGGGTGAAAAACTGTTTTTT
TRBJ2-1 . . TRBV27 CASNHRGTLRKNEQFF TGTGCCAGCAATCACCGAGGGACTCTTCGTAAAAATGAGCAGTTCTTC
TRBJ2-5 . TRBD1 TRBV6-5 CASTKQGGYRETQYF TGTGCCAGCACCAAACAGGGGGGATATCGGGAGACCCAGTACTTC
TRBJ2-1 . . TRBV19 CASATGEKSFF TGTGCCAGCGCTACGGGGGAGAAATCGTTCTTC
TRBJ1-4 once . TRBV25-1 CASMGGFYEKLFF TGTGCCAGCATGGGGGGATTCTATGAAAAACTGTTTTTT
TRBJ2-1 once . TRBV7-8 CASSHNPAGDKQFF TGTGCCAGCAGCCACAACCCTGCCGGGGATAAGCAGTTCTTC